One T cell receptor beta chain is described in this entry. No antigen is known for it. This CDR3 has 17 amino acids. The germline CDR1 and CDR2 sequences are MNHNS and SASEGT. The J segment lost 5 bases and the V segment lost 4 bases, leaving 16 bases of the junction unmatched. The data are from a study of cytomegalovirus exposure and HLA in healthy donors. Whole-study findings and limits: Common viral pathogens were later found to be apparently linked to several of the most significant clusters. Using a false discovery rate of 0.05, a later analysis showed that approximately 18,000 TCR beta sequences were associated with HLA alleles. In a later analysis, HLA-associated beta chains showed higher expansion and lower generation probabilities than comparable chains. A prior analysis recorded that most TCR beta V segments were productive about 87% or about 30% of the time.

The PCR made use of 60 Vbeta and 13 Jbeta primers. Sequenced by immunoSEQ multiplex PCR; TCRdb stores in-frame clones only, minus some. The table lists approximately 98,000 clones, around 75% of them singletons. The clonotype comes from a man between 18 and 35 years old in good health and CMV-seropositive. The specimen was PBMCs. The chain has TRBV6-1 and TRBJ1-2; 7 bases are a match to TRBD1. The CDR3 here is CASSAQADRARSYGYTF. The CDR3, as DNA: TGTGCCAGCAGTGCACAGGCCGACAGGGCCCGATCTTATGGCTACACCTTC.